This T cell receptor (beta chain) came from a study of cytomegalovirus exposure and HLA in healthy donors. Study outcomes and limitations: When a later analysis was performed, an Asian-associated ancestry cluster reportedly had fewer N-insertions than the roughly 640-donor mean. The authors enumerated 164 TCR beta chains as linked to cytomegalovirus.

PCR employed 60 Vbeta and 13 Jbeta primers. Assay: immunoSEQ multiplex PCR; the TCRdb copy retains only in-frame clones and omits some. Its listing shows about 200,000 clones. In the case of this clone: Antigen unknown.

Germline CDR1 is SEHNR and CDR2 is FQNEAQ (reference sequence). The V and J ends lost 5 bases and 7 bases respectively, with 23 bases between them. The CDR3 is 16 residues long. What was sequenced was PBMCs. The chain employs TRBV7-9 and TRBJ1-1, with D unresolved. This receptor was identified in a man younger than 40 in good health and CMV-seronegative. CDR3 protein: CASSRYRGQLVFEAFF. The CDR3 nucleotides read TGTGCCAGCAGCCGCTACCGAGGGCAGTTGGTGTTTGAAGCTTTCTTT.